The clone carrying this TCR beta chain was observed many times. Preparation of the unsorted libraries drew on 2 million PBMCs stored at -80 C. Germline assignment: CDR1 SGHAT and CDR2 FQNNGV. J lost 4 bases, V lost 3 bases, and 7 bases had no gene match. The CDR3 has 15 residues. The data were taken from a study of neurological immune-mediated disorders. TCRdb independently ran MiXCR on the 5' RACE reads; one entry per CDR3 protein. The sample lists 80,000 or so distinct CDR3 sequences; roughly 9% were seen once. Sequencing input: PBMCs. The receptor was derived from a man between 50 and 59 years old in good health. This chain joins TRBV11-2 and TRBJ2-3, with TRBD1 matching 7 bases. Here the CDR3 reads CASSFSDRQADTQYF. The CDR3 DNA sequence: TGTGCCAGCAGCTTCTCGGACAGGCAGGCAGATACGCAGTATTTT.